Listed here is a single T cell receptor beta chain. Germline CDR1 and CDR2: SGHRS and YFSETQ. Trimming removed 7 bases at V and 4 bases at J, with 8 bases between. This CDR3 contains 11 residues. The sample belongs to a study of cytomegalovirus exposure and HLA in healthy donors. Vbeta (60) and Jbeta (13) primers were used in the PCR. Produced via immunoSEQ multiplex PCR; TCRdb's table is partial and in-frame only. This table holds 100,000 to 150,000 clones, 60% to 85% found once. The sequencing input was PBMCs. The chain employs TRBV5-1 and TRBJ1-2; D gene unclear. The receptor was isolated from a woman aged 18 to 35 in good health and CMV-seronegative. CDR3 region: CASSSGYGYTF. The CDR3 region has the DNA TGCGCCAGCTCGTCAGGCTATGGCTACACCTTC.